Below are 15 T cell receptor beta chains sequenced from a single sample in a study of T cells in Graves' hyperthyroidism and ophthalmopathy. Regions amplified from RNA transcripts were the TCR beta CDR3 regions. The HTBI primer set drove a first-round RT-PCR of the TCR CDR3. Each CDR3 protein gets one entry after TCRdb re-called the multiplex PCR reads with MiXCR. This sample carries about 520,000 distinct CDR3 sequences, approximately 25% of them seen once, and the ten largest clones take roughly 12%. Sequenced: blood. These receptors came from a woman aged 25-40 years with Graves' ophthalmopathy.

This clonotype was observed many times. The rearrangement links TRBV12-3 or TRBV12-4 to TRBJ2-5; D remains ambiguous. Trimming left V 5 bases short and J 7 bases short, with 14 bases between. The CDR3 has 13 amino acids. CDR3 loop: CASSLRTEGTQYF. Here the CDR3 DNA reads TGTGCCAGCAGTCTCCGGACGGAAGGGACCCAGTACTTC.

This clonotype was observed at least ten times. The chain is built from TRBV11-1 and TRBJ1-2; 8 bases are shared with TRBD1. With V trimmed by 3 bases and J by 5 bases, 8 bases remained unmatched. The germline CDR1 and CDR2 sequences are SGHAT and FQDESV (reference sequence). The length of the CDR3 is 15 residues. The CDR3 is CASSFSPGGSYGYTF. For the CDR3, the DNA is TGTGCCAGCAGCTTCAGCCCAGGGGGCTCTTATGGCTACACCTTC.

This clonotype was recorded many times. J is TRBJ1-1 and V is TRBV20-1; D is uncertain. The germline V gene has CDR1 DFQATT and CDR2 SNEGSKA (reference sequence). Trimming took 0 bases from V and 3 from J, leaving 5 bases between them. CDR3 size: 12 residues. The CDR3 sequence: CSAREGYTEAFF. The CDR3 nucleotides read TGCAGTGCTAGAGAAGGATACACTGAAGCTTTCTTT.

This clonotype was seen repeatedly, ten times or more. The chain links TRBV11-1 to TRBJ1-5, with D perhaps matching TRBD1 (6 bases). Germline V gene lookup returns CDR1 SGHAT and CDR2 FQDESV (reference sequence). The CDR3 sequence is 16 residues long. With 6 bases removed from V and 2 bases from J, the gap between germline ends came to 17 bases. Here the CDR3 reads CASSLTGDFGNQPQHF. The CDR3 region has the DNA TGTGCCAGCAGTTTGACAGGAGACTTTGGCAATCAGCCCCAGCATTTT.

CDR3 DNA: TGTGCCAGCAGTTACTCGGGCCCTGAAGCTTTCTTT. Translating it yields CASSYSGPEAFF. The genes are TRBV6-5 and TRBJ1-1; unclear D gene. This CDR3 is 12 amino acids long. The germline V and J ends were trimmed by 0 bases and 6 bases, with 5 bases remaining between them. Germline V gene lookup returns CDR1 MNHEY and CDR2 SVGAGI.

The rearrangement joins TRBV12-3 or TRBV12-4 to TRBJ2-5, with D maybe TRBD2 (6 bases). V was shortened by 5 bases and J by 3 bases, with 22 bases between the two germline ends. CDR3 length: 17 residues. The DNA of the CDR3 is TGTGCCAGCAGTACTCCCCTTCGGGGGTGGACTGAAGAGACCCAGTACTTC. Translation: CASSTPLRGWTEETQYF.

This clonotype was counted once. The junction shows a germline mismatch at one end, possibly a read error. The chain uses TRBV20-1 and TRBJ2-7; D unresolved. Per germline, CDR1 DFQATT and CDR2 SNEGSKA (reference sequence). This CDR3 region has 10 residues. CDR3 sequence: CSARGLELYF. The CDR3 nucleotides read TGCAGTGCTAGAGGACTCGAGCTGTACTTC.

This clonotype was seen a handful of times. The chain recombines TRBV9 with TRBJ2-7; D not certain. Germline V gene sequence: CDR1 SGDLS, CDR2 YYNGEE. This CDR3 region has 16 residues. V was trimmed by 3 bases and J by 3 bases, leaving 19 bases between them. The CDR3 sequence is CASSADLVAGNYEQYF. The CDR3 nucleotides read TGTGCCAGCAGCGCCGATCTTGTAGCAGGTAACTACGAGCAGTACTTC.

In the case of this clonotype: A much more abundant neighbour one base away suggests this may be a read error. This sequence joins TRBV24-1 and TRBJ1-1; D uncertain. The germline V gene has CDR1 KGHDR and CDR2 SFDVKD. V was trimmed by 5 bases and J by 6 bases, leaving 12 bases between them. CDR3 length: 13 residues. The DNA for the CDR3 is TGTGCCACCAGTGTTTTAATGGGCTCTGAAGCTTTCTTT. Protein: CATSVLMGSEAFF.

The chain's CDR3 is CASSPGGNIQYF. CDR3 DNA: TGTGCCAGCAGCCCAGGGGGGAACATTCAGTACTTC. V is TRBV11-2 and J is TRBJ2-4, with a tentative D call TRBD1 (7 bases). V gave up 5 bases and J gave up 7 bases, with 9 bases separating them. This CDR3 has 12 residues. CDR1 is SGHAT, CDR2 FQNNGV, per germline.

The chain couples TRBV6-2 or TRBV6-3 to TRBJ2-7; TRBD2 aligns across 11 bases. The ends lost 11 bases at V and 2 bases at J; junction bases unmatched: 5. CDR1 and CDR2 from the germline V gene are MNHEY and SVGEGT. CDR3 length: 13 amino acids. The CDR3 DNA is TGTGCCTCAGAACTAGCGGGAGCCTACGAGCAGTACTTC. Translating it yields CASELAGAYEQYF.

The sample holds many counts of this clonotype. The genes are TRBV20-1 and TRBJ2-5; TRBD2 aligns across 7 bases. From germline, CDR1 is DFQATT and CDR2 SNEGSKA (reference sequence). CDR3 length equals 15 residues. V was clipped by 2 bases and J by 7 bases; unmatched bases: 13. CDR3 loop: CSARPGVAGLGTQYF. CDR3 coding DNA: TGCAGTGCTAGACCCGGGGTAGCGGGCTTGGGGACCCAGTACTTC.

The rearrangement links TRBV27 to TRBJ2-2; D remains unclear. Between the trimmed V and J ends, which lost 3 bases and 7 bases, there was a span of 6 bases. Per germline, CDR1 MNHEY and CDR2 SMNVEV (reference sequence). This CDR3 comprises 12 residues. The CDR3 region has the DNA TGTGCCAGCAGTTTCGGATACGGGGAGCTGTTTTTT. It translates to CASSFGYGELFF.

In its sample, this clonotype was seen many times. The chain links TRBV12-3 or TRBV12-4 to TRBJ2-7, with 9 positions matching TRBD1. V trimming: 6 bases; J trimming: 5 bases; junction bases outside the gene matches: 8. This CDR3 region has 14 residues. The CDR3 region is CASSPGTGNNEQYF. CDR3 nucleotide sequence: TGTGCCAGCAGCCCCGGGACAGGGAATAACGAGCAGTACTTC.

The chain carries TRBV6-1 and TRBJ2-7, with 7 bases fitting TRBD1. The CDR3 loop spans 14 amino acids. After removal of 6 bases from V and 3 bases from J, the junction contained 8 bases not matched to a gene. CDR1 and CDR2 from the germline V gene are MNHNS and SASEGT. The CDR3 protein is CASRLGTANYEQYF. The CDR3 DNA sequence: TGTGCCAGCAGGCTCGGGACAGCCAACTACGAGCAGTACTTC.